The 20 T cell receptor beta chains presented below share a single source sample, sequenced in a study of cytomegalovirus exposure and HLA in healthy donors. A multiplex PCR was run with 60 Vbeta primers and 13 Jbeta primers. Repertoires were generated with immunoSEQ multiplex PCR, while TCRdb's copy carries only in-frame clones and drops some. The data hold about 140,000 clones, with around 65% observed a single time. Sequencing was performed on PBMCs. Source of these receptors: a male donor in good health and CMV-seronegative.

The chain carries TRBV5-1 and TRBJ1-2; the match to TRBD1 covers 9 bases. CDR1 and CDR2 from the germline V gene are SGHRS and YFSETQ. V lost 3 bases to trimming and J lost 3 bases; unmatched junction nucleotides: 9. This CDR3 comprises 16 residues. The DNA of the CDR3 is TGCGCCAGCAGCTCACCCATAGGACAGGGGTACTATGGCTACACCTTC. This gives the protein CASSSPIGQGYYGYTF.

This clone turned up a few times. In DNA, the CDR3 is TGTGCCAGCAGCCCCGATATAGGGACAGTGACCTACGAGCAGTACTTC. Translated, it gives CASSPDIGTVTYEQYF. The chain uses TRBV7-9 and TRBJ2-7; TRBD1 aligns across 7 bases. Germline V gene lookup returns CDR1 SEHNR and CDR2 FQNEAQ (reference sequence). Losses at the gene ends were 5 bases for V and 2 bases for J; bases not matched to a gene: 12. The CDR3 runs to 16 residues.

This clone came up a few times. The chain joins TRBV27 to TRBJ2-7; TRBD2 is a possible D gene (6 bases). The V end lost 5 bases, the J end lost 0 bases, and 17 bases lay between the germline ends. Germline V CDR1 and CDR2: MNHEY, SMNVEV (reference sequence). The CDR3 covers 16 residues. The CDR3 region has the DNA TGTGCCAGCAGTCTAACCCCCGCGGGGAGCTCCTACGAGCAGTACTTC. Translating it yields CASSLTPAGSSYEQYF.

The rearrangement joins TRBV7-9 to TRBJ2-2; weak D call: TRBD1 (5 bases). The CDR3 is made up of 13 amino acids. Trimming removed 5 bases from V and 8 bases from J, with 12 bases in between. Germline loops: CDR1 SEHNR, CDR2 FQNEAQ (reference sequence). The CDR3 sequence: CASSPGAGGELFF. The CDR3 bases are TGTGCCAGCAGCCCTGGGGCCGGGGGGGAGCTGTTTTTT.

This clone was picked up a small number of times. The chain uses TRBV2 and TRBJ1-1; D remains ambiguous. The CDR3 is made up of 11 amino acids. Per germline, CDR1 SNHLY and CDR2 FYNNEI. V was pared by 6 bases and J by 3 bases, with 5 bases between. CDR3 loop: CASSPYTEAFF. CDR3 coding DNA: TGTGCCAGCAGCCCCTACACTGAAGCTTTCTTT.

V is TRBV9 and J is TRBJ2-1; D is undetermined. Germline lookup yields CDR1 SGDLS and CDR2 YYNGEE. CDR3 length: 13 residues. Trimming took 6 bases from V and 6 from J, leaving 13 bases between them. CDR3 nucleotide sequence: TGTGCCAGCAACTCCGACATATCCAATGAGCAGTTCTTC. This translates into CASNSDISNEQFF.

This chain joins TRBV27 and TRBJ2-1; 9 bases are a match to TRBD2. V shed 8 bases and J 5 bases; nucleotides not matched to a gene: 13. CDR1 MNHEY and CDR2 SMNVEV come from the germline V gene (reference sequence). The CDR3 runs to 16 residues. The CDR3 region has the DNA TGTGCCAGCCTCCTCGGTGCGGGGGGGCTGAACAATGAGCAGTTCTTC. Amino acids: CASLLGAGGLNNEQFF.

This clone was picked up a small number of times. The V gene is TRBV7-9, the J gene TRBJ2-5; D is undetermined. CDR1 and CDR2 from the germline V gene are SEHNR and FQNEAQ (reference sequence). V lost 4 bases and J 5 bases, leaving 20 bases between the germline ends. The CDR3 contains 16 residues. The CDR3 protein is CASSSAVQIRRETQYF. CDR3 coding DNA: TGTGCCAGCAGCTCTGCGGTCCAGATACGAAGGGAGACCCAGTACTTC. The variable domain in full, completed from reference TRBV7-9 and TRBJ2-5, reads DTGVSQNPRHKITKRGQNVTFRCDPISEHNRLYWYRQTLGQGPEFLTYFQNEAQLEKSRLLSDRFSAERPKGSFSTLEIQRTEQGDSAMYLCASSSAVQIRRETQYFGPGTRLLVL.

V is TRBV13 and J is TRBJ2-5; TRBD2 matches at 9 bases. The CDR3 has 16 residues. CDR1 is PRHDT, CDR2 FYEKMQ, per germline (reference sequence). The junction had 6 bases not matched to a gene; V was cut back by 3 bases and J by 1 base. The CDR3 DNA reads TGTGCCAGCAGCTTGGCCCTAGCGGGGACCCAAGAGACCCAGTACTTC. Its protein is CASSLALAGTQETQYF.

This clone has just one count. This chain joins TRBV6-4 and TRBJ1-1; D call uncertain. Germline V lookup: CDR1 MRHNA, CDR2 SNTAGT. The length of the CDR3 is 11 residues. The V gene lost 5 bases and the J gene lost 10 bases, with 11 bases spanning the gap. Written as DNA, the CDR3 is TGTGCCAGCAGTTCCCGACACGGAGCTTTCTTT. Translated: CASSSRHGAFF.

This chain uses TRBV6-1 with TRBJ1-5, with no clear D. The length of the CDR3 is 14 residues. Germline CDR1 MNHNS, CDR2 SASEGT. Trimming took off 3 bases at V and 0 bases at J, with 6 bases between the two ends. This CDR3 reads CASSDNYSNQPQHF. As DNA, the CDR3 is TGTGCCAGCAGTGACAACTATAGCAATCAGCCCCAGCATTTT.

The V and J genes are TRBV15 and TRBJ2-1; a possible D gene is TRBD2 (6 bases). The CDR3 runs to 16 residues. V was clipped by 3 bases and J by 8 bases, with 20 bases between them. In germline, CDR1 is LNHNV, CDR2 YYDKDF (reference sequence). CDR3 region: CATSRRGGLANDEQFF. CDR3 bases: TGTGCCACCAGCAGGAGGGGCGGGCTAGCGAACGATGAGCAGTTCTTC.

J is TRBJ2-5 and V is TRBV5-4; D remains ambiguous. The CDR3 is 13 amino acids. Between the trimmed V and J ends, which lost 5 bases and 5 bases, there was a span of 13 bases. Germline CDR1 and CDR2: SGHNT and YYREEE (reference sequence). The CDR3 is CASRASNGETQYF. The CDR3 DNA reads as TGTGCCAGCAGAGCAAGTAACGGGGAGACCCAGTACTTC.

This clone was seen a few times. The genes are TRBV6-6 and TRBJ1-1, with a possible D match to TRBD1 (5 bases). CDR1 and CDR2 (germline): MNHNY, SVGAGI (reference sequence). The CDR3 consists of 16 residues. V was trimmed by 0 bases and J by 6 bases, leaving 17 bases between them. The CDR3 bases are TGTGCCAGCAGTTACTCTACGGGTAGGGGTTGGGCTGAAGCTTTCTTT. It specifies CASSYSTGRGWAEAFF.

CDR3: CASSYPGNTYEQYF. In nucleotides, the CDR3 is TGTGCCAGCAGTTACCCAGGGAACACCTACGAGCAGTACTTC. J is TRBJ2-7 and V is TRBV6-6, with TRBD1 as a possible D gene (5 bases). The ends were cut back, 2 bases at V and 2 bases at J, with 10 bases in the middle. Looked up from germline, CDR1 is MNHNY and CDR2 is SVGAGI (reference sequence). This CDR3 is built from 14 residues.

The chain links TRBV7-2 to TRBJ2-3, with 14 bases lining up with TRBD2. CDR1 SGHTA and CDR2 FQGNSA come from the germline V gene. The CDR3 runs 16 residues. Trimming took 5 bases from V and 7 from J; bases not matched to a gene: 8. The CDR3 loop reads CASSTTSGGAGYTQYF. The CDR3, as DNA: TGTGCCAGCAGCACGACTAGCGGGGGGGCCGGCTATACGCAGTATTTT.

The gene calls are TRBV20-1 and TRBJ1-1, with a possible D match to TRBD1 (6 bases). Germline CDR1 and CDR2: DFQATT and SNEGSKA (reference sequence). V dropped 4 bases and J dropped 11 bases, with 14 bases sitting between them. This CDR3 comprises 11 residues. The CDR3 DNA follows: TGCAGTGCTATACCTTACAGGGAGGCTTTCTTT. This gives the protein CSAIPYREAFF.

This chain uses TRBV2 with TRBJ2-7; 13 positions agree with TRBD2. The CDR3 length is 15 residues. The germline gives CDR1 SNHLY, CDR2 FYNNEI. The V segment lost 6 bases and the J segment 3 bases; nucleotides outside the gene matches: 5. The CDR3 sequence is CASSPGLAGYYEQYF. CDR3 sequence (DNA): TGTGCCAGCAGCCCGGGACTAGCGGGGTACTACGAGCAGTACTTC. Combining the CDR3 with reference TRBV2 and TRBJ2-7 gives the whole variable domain EPEVTQTPSHQVTQMGQEVILRCVPISNHLYFYWYRQILGQKVEFLVSFYNNEISEKSEIFDDQFSVERPDGSNFTLKIRSTKLEDSAMYFCASSPGLAGYYEQYFGPGTRLTVT.

The CDR3 loop reads CASSLGQGGGELFF. The DNA of the CDR3 is TGTGCCAGCAGCTTGGGACAGGGTGGCGGGGAGCTGTTTTTT. The genes are TRBV5-4 and TRBJ2-2; 7 bases line up with TRBD1. CDR1 is SGHNT, CDR2 YYREEE, per germline (reference sequence). V was pared by 0 bases and J by 7 bases, with 3 bases of the junction left unmatched. This CDR3 has 14 residues.

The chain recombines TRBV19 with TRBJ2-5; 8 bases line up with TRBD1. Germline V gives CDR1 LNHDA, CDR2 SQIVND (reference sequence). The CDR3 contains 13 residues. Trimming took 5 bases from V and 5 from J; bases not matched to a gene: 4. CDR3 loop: CASSAGGRETQYF. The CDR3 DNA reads TGTGCCAGTAGTGCAGGGGGCCGGGAGACCCAGTACTTC.